These T cell receptor beta chains were read from a single sample in a study of glioma-infiltrating T cells after dendritic cell vaccination. Here immunoSEQ multiplex PCR was the method, and the copy in TCRdb shows in-frame clones only, minus some. The sample has about 82,000 clones, 80% to 90% seen once. This material consisted of blood, taken before dendritic cell vaccination. The receptors stem from a human donor with glioblastoma. The CDR3 runs from the conserved cysteine through the conserved F or W. D genes are given only for firm matches. Size is omitted from some rows. Given values are once, few, many or a class for expanded clones.

d_call	v_call	clone_size	j_call	cdr3_aa	cdr3_nt
TRBD1	TRBV5-4	.	TRBJ2-1	CASSLPGQGGEQFF	TGTGCCAGCAGCTTGCCAGGACAGGGCGGTGAGCAGTTCTTC
TRBD2	TRBV5-1	.	TRBJ2-7	CASRPPGGSSYEQYF	TGCGCCAGCAGACCGCCCGGGGGGAGCTCCTACGAGCAGTACTTC
.	TRBV6-5	.	TRBJ2-1	CASSRLAFYNEQFF	TGTGCCAGCAGCAGGCTAGCGTTCTACAATGAGCAGTTCTTC
.	TRBV7-8	once	TRBJ2-3	CASSLVLGAGRTDTQYF	TGTGCCAGCAGCTTAGTGCTTGGGGCAGGGCGCACAGATACGCAGTATTTT
TRBD2	TRBV5-1	.	TRBJ2-3	CASSWTSGGVTDTQYF	TGCGCCAGCAGCTGGACTAGCGGGGGGGTCACAGATACGCAGTATTTT
.	TRBV15	.	TRBJ2-3	CATSRALEDTQYF	TGTGCCACCAGCAGAGCTTTAGAAGATACGCAGTATTTT
TRBD1	TRBV7-3	.	TRBJ2-7	CASSPGQGNEQYF	TGTGCCAGCAGCCCTGGACAGGGGAACGAGCAGTACTTC
TRBD1	TRBV7-3	.	TRBJ2-2	CASSPTGQGNTGELFF	TGTGCCAGCAGCCCCACAGGACAGGGGAACACCGGGGAGCTGTTTTTT
.	TRBV19	.	TRBJ1-2	CASSIVQASYGYTF	TGTGCCAGTAGTATCGTACAGGCGAGCTATGGCTACACCTTC
TRBD1	TRBV5-1	once	TRBJ1-6	CASRPGTDHSPLHF	TGCGCCAGCAGACCCGGGACAGACCATTCACCCCTCCACTTT
.	TRBV11-2	.	TRBJ2-7	CASSPLSGRLEQYF	TGTGCCAGCAGCCCCCTGAGCGGGCGTTTGGAGCAGTACTTC
.	TRBV4-1	.	TRBJ2-7	CASSHPGQAYEQYF	TGCGCCAGCAGCCACCCGGGACAAGCCTACGAGCAGTACTTC
.	TRBV4-1	once	TRBJ1-1	CASSQEGASTEAFF	TGCGCCAGCAGCCAAGAGGGGGCGTCCACTGAAGCTTTCTTT
.	TRBV18	once	TRBJ2-7	CASSPPTREQYF	TGTGCCAGCTCACCACCTACTAGAGAGCAGTACTTC
TRBD1	TRBV29-1	.	TRBJ1-5	CSAGQGVNQPQHF	TGCAGCGCGGGACAGGGGGTAAATCAGCCCCAGCATTTT
.	TRBV4-1	.	TRBJ2-7	CASSQDRAGLREQYF	TGCGCCAGCAGCCAAGATAGGGCAGGGTTGAGGGAGCAGTACTTC
TRBD2	TRBV28	.	TRBJ2-5	CASSHSSSGGQETQYF	TGTGCCAGCAGTCATTCCTCTAGCGGGGGGCAAGAGACCCAGTACTTC
.	TRBV5-1	.	TRBJ1-1	CASSSSSEAFF	TGCGCCAGCAGCTCCTCCTCGGAAGCTTTCTTT
.	TRBV11-2	.	TRBJ2-7	CASSLPSFYEQYF	TGTGCCAGCAGCTTGCCTAGCTTCTACGAGCAGTACTTC
.	TRBV28	.	TRBJ2-2	CASSLSAGELFF	TGTGCCAGCAGTTTAAGCGCCGGGGAGCTGTTTTTT
.	TRBV21-1	.	TRBJ1-1	CASSAGQGETPEAFF	TGTGCCAGCAGCGCCGGACAGGGGGAAACTCCTGAAGCTTTCTTT
.	TRBV30	.	TRBJ1-1	CAWASGMNTEAFF	TGTGCCTGGGCGTCAGGAATGAACACTGAAGCTTTCTTT
TRBD1	TRBV19	.	TRBJ1-6	CASSIGQGAYSPLHF	TGTGCCAGTAGTATAGGGCAGGGGGCTTATTCACCCCTCCACTTT
.	TRBV6-5	.	TRBJ2-5	CASSTTPGQGETQYF	TGTGCCAGCAGTACGACTCCGGGACAAGGGGAGACCCAGTACTTC
TRBD1	TRBV30	.	TRBJ1-5	CAWSGQGAGQPQHF	TGTGCCTGGAGTGGACAGGGGGCGGGTCAGCCCCAGCATTTT
TRBD1	TRBV30	once	TRBJ1-1	CAWSEQGARVTEAFF	TGTGCCTGGAGTGAACAGGGGGCGCGGGTCACTGAAGCTTTCTTT